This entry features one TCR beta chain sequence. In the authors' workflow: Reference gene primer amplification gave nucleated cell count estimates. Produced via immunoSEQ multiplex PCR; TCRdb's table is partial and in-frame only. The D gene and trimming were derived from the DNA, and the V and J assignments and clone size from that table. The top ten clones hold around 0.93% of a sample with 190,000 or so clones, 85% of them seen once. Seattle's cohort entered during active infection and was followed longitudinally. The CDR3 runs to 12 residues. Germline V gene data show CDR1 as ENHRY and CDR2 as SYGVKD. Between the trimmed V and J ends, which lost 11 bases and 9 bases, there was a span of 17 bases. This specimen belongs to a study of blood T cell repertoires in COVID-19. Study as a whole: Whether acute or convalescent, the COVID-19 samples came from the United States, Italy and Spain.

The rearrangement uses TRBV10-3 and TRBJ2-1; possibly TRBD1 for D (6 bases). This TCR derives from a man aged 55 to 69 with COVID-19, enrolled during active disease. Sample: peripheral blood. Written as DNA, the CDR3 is TGTGCCGCAACAGGGAAAAACACTGAGCAGTTCTTC. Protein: CAATGKNTEQFF.